The rows below give T cell receptor beta chains drawn from one sample of a study of tumor-infiltrating lymphocytes in glioblastoma multiforme. TCRdb itself ran the multiplex PCR reads through MiXCR, one entry per CDR3 protein. Of 13,000 or so distinct CDR3 sequences in the sample, 65% to 70% were seen once. Sequencing input: brain tumor tissue. The receptors originated from a male donor with glioblastoma. The CDR3 runs from the conserved cysteine through the conserved F or W. Fields, in order: D gene, J gene, V gene, CDR3 length, clone size, CDR3 protein, CDR3 DNA. The D gene is left open where the match is weak. Expanded clones get a size class; other rows say once, few or many, or leave the size out.

- | TRBJ2-3 | TRBV29-1 | 12 | large | CSVEVSRGAQYF | TGCAGCGTTGAAGTTTCGCGGGGCGCGCAGTATTTT
TRBD1 | TRBJ2-1 | TRBV11-2 | 15 | - | CASSFRQGGVDEQFF | TGTGCCAGCAGCTTCAGACAGGGCGGTGTGGATGAGCAGTTCTTC
- | TRBJ2-3 | TRBV7-2 | 11 | few | CASSLADTQYF | TGTGCCAGCAGCCTAGCAGATACGCAGTATTTT
- | TRBJ2-1 | TRBV5-1 | 17 | many | CASNPQQSRDSYNEQFF | TGCGCCAGCAATCCCCAGCAATCGAGGGACTCCTACAATGAGCAGTTCTTC
- | TRBJ1-1 | TRBV20-1 | 13 | - | CSANDGTTLGAFF | TGCAGTGCTAACGACGGGACAACCCTCGGAGCTTTCTTT
- | TRBJ2-1 | TRBV13 | 16 | - | CASSLRSSISYNEQFF | TGTGCCAGCAGCCTACGTTCTAGTATCTCGTACAATGAGCAGTTCTTC
- | TRBJ2-7 | TRBV11-2 | 14 | - | CASSLGRHSYEQYF | TGTGCCAGCAGCTTAGGCAGACACTCCTACGAGCAGTACTTC
- | TRBJ2-1 | TRBV12-3/TRBV12-4 | 14 | - | CASSPGPPSNEQFF | TGTGCCAGCAGCCCTGGGCCTCCCTCCAATGAGCAGTTCTTC
- | TRBJ1-1 | TRBV4-1 | 13 | hyperexpanded | CASSQEISTEAFF | TGCGCCAGCAGCCAAGAGATTTCGACTGAAGCTTTCTTT
- | TRBJ1-1 | TRBV30 | 14 | many | CAWSPLGVITEAFF | TGTGCCTGGAGTCCCCTGGGGGTGATCACTGAAGCTTTCTTT
- | TRBJ1-2 | TRBV11-2 | 13 | - | CASSLDLDKTKTF | TGTGCCAGCAGCTTAGATTTGGACAAGACCAAAACCTTC
- | TRBJ2-7 | TRBV6-2/TRBV6-3 | 12 | - | CASSYILGEQYF | TGTGCCAGCAGTTACATTTTGGGCGAGCAGTACTTC
- | TRBJ2-7 | TRBV11-1 | 16 | - | CACSLACLDKGYEQYF | TGTGCCTGCAGCTTAGCGTGTCTGGACAAGGGGTACGAGCAGTACTTC
TRBD2 | TRBJ2-5 | TRBV6-5 | 16 | - | CASREPSGRAQETQYF | TGTGCCAGCAGAGAGCCGAGCGGGAGGGCCCAAGAGACCCAGTACTTC
- | TRBJ2-3 | TRBV20-1 | 15 | - | CSAPQGLKLTDTQYF | TGCAGTGCTCCTCAGGGCCTGAAACTCACAGATACGCAGTATTTT
- | TRBJ2-7 | TRBV11-2 | 11 | - | CASSLDPEQYF | TGTGCCAGCAGCTTAGATCCAGAACAGTACTTC
- | TRBJ1-5 | TRBV29-1 | 14 | - | CSVVSARDHQPQHF | TGCAGCGTTGTATCGGCAAGGGACCATCAGCCCCAGCATTTT
- | TRBJ2-7 | TRBV6-2/TRBV6-3 | 12 | - | CATGTVSYGEYF | TGTGCCACCGGGACCGTTTCCTACGGGGAGTACTTC
TRBD2 | TRBJ2-1 | TRBV20-1 | 16 | - | CSASRPGLAGLNKQLF | TGCAGTGCTAGTCGACCGGGACTAGCGGGATTGAATAAGCAGTTGTTC
- | TRBJ1-2 | TRBV29-1 | 14 | - | CSVEEMEAIYGYTF | TGCAGCGTTGAAGAAATGGAGGCTATCTATGGCTACACCTTC
TRBD1 | TRBJ2-7 | TRBV5-5 | 14 | - | CASSSRDSSYEQYF | TGTGCCAGCAGCTCAAGGGACAGCTCCTACGAGCAGTACTTC
TRBD1 | TRBJ2-7 | TRBV29-1 | 13 | - | CSAKGDRSYEQYF | TGCAGCGCTAAAGGGGACAGGTCCTACGAGCAGTACTTC
- | TRBJ2-2 | TRBV11-2 | 16 | - | CASSSRVQGQNTGELF | TGTGCCAGCAGCTCGAGGGTTCAGGGTCAGAACACCGGGGAGCTGTTT
- | TRBJ2-1 | TRBV11-2 | 15 | few | CASSLVPSQYNEQFF | TGTGCCAGCAGCTTAGTTCCTAGCCAGTACAATGAGCAGTTCTTC
- | TRBJ1-6 | TRBV29-1 | 13 | - | CSVARDKESPLHF | TGCAGCGTTGCCAGGGACAAAGAGTCACCCCTACACTTT
- | TRBJ2-7 | TRBV29-1 | 13 | - | CSVINGSSYEQYF | TGCAGCGTAATTAACGGTAGCTCCTACGAGCAGTACTTC
- | TRBJ2-7 | TRBV11-2 | 13 | - | CASSSDFAYEQYF | TGTGCCAGCAGCTCGGACTTCGCCTACGAGCAGTACTTC
- | TRBJ1-4 | TRBV20-1 | 15 | - | CSARDSRAFNEKPFF | TGCAGTGCTAGAGATTCCCGGGCCTTTAATGAAAAACCGTTTTTT
- | TRBJ1-2 | TRBV5-4 | 14 | medium-sized | CASSTEGADYGYTF | TGTGCCAGCAGTACTGAGGGCGCGGACTATGGCTACACCTTC
- | TRBJ2-3 | TRBV10-2 | 15 | - | CGSSAEGAGADTQYF | TGCGGCAGCAGTGCGGAAGGGGCCGGGGCAGATACGCAGTATTTT
- | TRBJ2-1 | TRBV5-1 | 15 | many | CASSLAGQGRNEQFF | TGCGCCAGCAGCTTGGCCGGTCAGGGTAGGAATGAGCAGTTCTTC
- | TRBJ1-6 | TRBV20-1 | 14 | - | CTARDRRGDSPLHF | TGCACTGCTAGAGATCGGAGAGGGGATTCACCCCTCCACTTT
TRBD1 | TRBJ2-7 | TRBV11-1 | 12 | - | CVSSGQGREQYF | TGTGTCAGCAGCGGACAGGGGCGCGAACAATACTTC
TRBD1 | TRBJ1-4 | TRBV6-6 | 15 | - | CASSWDRATNEKLFF | TGTGCCAGCAGCTGGGACAGGGCCACTAATGAAAAACTGTTTTTT
- | TRBJ2-2 | TRBV12-3/TRBV12-4 | 13 | - | CASGLEGTGELFF | TGTGCCAGCGGTTTAGAGGGAACCGGGGAGCTGTTTTTT
- | TRBJ2-7 | TRBV5-1 | 13 | - | CASGLGRGYEQYF | TGCGCCAGCGGCTTGGGACGCGGTTACGAGCAGTACTTC
- | TRBJ2-7 | TRBV6-5 | 16 | - | CASSYVKLGGGPEQYF | TGTGCCAGCAGTTACGTAAAACTTGGTGGGGGGCCCGAGCAGTACTTT
- | TRBJ1-6 | TRBV21-1 | 16 | - | CTSSIPPSKHNSPLHF | TGTACCAGCAGCATACCCCCAAGCAAACATAATTCACCACTCCACTTT
- | TRBJ2-1 | TRBV7-9 | 13 | many | CASSPGEANEQFF | TGTGCCAGCAGCCCCGGGGAGGCCAATGAGCAGTTCTTC
- | TRBJ1-1 | TRBV11-3 | 15 | - | CASSFVGGINTEAFF | TGTGCCAGCAGCTTCGTAGGAGGGATTAACACTGAAGCTTTCTTT
TRBD1 | TRBJ1-5 | TRBV6-5 | 14 | once | CASRRTGRNQPQHF | TGTGCCAGCAGAAGGACAGGGCGGAATCAGCCCCAGCATTTT
- | TRBJ1-5 | TRBV7-2 | 13 | - | CASSTHIGQPQHF | TGTGCCAGCAGCACCCACATAGGACAGCCCCAGCATTTT
TRBD1 | TRBJ1-5 | TRBV6-6 | 18 | - | CASSDFPRQGAGDKPQHF | TGTGCCAGTAGCGATTTCCCGAGACAGGGGGCAGGGGATAAGCCCCAGCATTTT
- | TRBJ2-5 | TRBV29-1 | 11 | medium-sized | CSVFKAETQYF | TGCAGCGTCTTTAAAGCAGAGACCCAGTACTTC
- | TRBJ2-7 | TRBV10-1 | 12 | - | CASSASAYGQYF | TGCGCCAGCTCGGCTAGTGCCTATGGGCAGTACTTC
TRBD1 | TRBJ1-2 | TRBV29-1 | 11 | - | CSTLQGHGYTF | TGCAGCACATTACAGGGGCATGGCTACACCTTC
TRBD2 | TRBJ2-1 | TRBV20-1 | 16 | - | CSASRPGLVGTNAQFF | TGCAGTGCTAGTCGACCGGGACTAGTGGGAACGAATGCGCAGTTCTTC
TRBD2 | TRBJ2-1 | TRBV20-1 | 14 | few | CSARSTSGRDEQFF | TGCAGTGCTCGATCGACTAGCGGGAGAGATGAGCAGTTCTTC
- | TRBJ1-4 | TRBV11-2 | 13 | once | CASSLNQNEKPSF | TGTGCCAGTAGCCTCAACCAGAATGAAAAACCGTCTTTT
TRBD1 | TRBJ2-7 | TRBV11-1 | 16 | - | CASSLARPDRGFEQYF | TGTGCCAGCAGCTTAGCGCGTCCGGACAGGGGGTTTGAGCAGTACTTC
- | TRBJ2-5 | TRBV29-1 | 14 | - | CRAGGAAPRETRYF | TGCAGGGCTGGGGGGGCGGCCCCGCGAGAGACCCGGTACTTC
- | TRBJ2-1 | TRBV7-9 | 15 | - | CVSTPAAESYYEQFF | TGTGTCAGCACCCCCGCGGCGGAATCCTACTATGAGCAGTTCTTC
- | TRBJ2-7 | TRBV4-2 | 11 | many | CASSNAYEQYF | TGTGCCAGCAGCAATGCCTACGAGCAGTACTTC
- | TRBJ1-5 | TRBV10-3 | 13 | - | CAIGRQVDQPQHF | TGTGCCATCGGTAGACAGGTGGATCAGCCCCAGCATTTT
TRBD2 | TRBJ2-1 | TRBV10-2 | 14 | medium-sized | CASMASGRGNEQFF | TGCGCCAGCATGGCTAGCGGGAGAGGCAATGAGCAGTTCTTC
- | TRBJ1-5 | TRBV20-1 | 17 | few | CSARDLQFHGSNQPQHF | TGCAGTGCTAGAGATCTACAGTTCCACGGTAGCAATCAGCCCCAGCATTTT
- | TRBJ1-2 | TRBV3-1 | 13 | - | CASSPSGDYGYTF | TGTGCCAGCAGCCCCTCGGGGGACTATGGCTACACCTTC
TRBD1 | TRBJ2-7 | TRBV5-1 | 14 | - | CASRFAGGPYERYF | TGCGCCAGCAGATTCGCAGGGGGCCCCTACGAGCGGTACTTC
- | TRBJ2-7 | TRBV11-2 | 15 | - | CASSSSSLALYEQYF | TGTGCCAGCAGCTCCTCTAGTCTAGCACTATATGAGCAGTACTTC